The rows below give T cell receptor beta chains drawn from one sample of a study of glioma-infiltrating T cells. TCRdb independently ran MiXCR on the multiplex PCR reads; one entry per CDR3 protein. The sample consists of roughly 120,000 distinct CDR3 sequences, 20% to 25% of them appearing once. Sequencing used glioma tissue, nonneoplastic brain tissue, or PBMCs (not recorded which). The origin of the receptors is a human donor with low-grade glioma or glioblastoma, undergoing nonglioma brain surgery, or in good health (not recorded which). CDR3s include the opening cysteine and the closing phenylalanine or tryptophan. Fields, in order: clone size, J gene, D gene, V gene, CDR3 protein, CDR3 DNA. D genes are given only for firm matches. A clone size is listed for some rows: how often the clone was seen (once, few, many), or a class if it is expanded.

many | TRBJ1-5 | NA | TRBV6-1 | CASSMSGVQPQHF | TGTGCCAGCAGTATGTCAGGGGTTCAGCCCCAGCATTTT
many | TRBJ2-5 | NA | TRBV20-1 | CSARDLVGYSGETQYF | TGCAGTGCTAGAGATCTTGTCGGGTACAGCGGGGAGACCCAGTACTTC
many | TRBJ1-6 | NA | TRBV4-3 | CASSPTSGVQSPLHF | TGCGCCAGCAGCCCCACCTCAGGGGTCCAATCACCCCTCCACTTT
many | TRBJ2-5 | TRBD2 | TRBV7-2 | CASSPGNSGSKETQYF | TGTGCCAGCAGCCCTGGGAATAGCGGGAGTAAAGAGACCCAGTACTTC
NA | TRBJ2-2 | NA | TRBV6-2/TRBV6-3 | CASSYLGHRDPTGELFF | TGTGCCAGCAGTTACCTGGGACACCGTGATCCCACCGGGGAGCTGTTTTTT
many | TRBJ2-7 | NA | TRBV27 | CASRLSGTWEQYF | TGTGCCAGCAGACTATCAGGGACCTGGGAGCAGTACTTC
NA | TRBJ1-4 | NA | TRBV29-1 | CSVSDRPVNEKLFF | TGCAGCGTCAGCGACAGACCGGTTAATGAAAAACTGTTTTTT
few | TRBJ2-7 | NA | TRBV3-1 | CASSQEARGYEQYF | TGTGCCAGCAGCCAAGAAGCCAGGGGATACGAGCAGTACTTC
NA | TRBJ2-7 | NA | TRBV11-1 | CASGSRRYEQYF | TGTGCCAGCGGTAGCAGGCGCTACGAGCAGTACTTC
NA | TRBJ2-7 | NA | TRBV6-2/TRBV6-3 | CAGSYSIAPHEQYF | TGTGCCGGCAGTTACTCGATAGCCCCCCACGAGCAGTACTTC
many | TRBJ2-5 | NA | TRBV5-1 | CASSLAGTRQETQYF | TGCGCCAGCAGCTTGGCGGGCACCCGCCAAGAGACCCAGTACTTC
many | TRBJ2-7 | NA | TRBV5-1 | CASSPNTQGNEQYF | TGCGCCAGCAGCCCGAACACCCAGGGGAACGAGCAGTACTTC
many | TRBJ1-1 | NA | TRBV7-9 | CASLNTEAFF | TGTGCCAGCTTGAACACTGAAGCTTTCTTT
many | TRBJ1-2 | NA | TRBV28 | CASSFPGAGANYGYTF | TGTGCCAGCAGTTTCCCAGGGGCCGGGGCTAACTATGGCTACACCTTC
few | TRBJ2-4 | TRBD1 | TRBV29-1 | CSVSDRVENIQYF | TGCAGCGTATCGGACAGGGTCGAAAACATTCAGTACTTC
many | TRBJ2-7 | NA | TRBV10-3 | CAISELGQDPTYEQYF | TGTGCCATCAGTGAGTTGGGCCAGGACCCGACCTACGAGCAGTACTTC
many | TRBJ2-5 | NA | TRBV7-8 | CASSSGRLKYF | TGTGCCAGCAGCTCGGGGCGACTTAAGTACTTC
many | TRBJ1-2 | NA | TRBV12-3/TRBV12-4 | CASSIQGFGGYTF | TGTGCCAGCAGTATTCAGGGTTTCGGAGGCTACACCTTC
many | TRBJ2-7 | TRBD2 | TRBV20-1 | CSAGSGRAANEQYF | TGCAGTGCTGGTAGCGGGAGGGCCGCTAACGAGCAGTACTTC
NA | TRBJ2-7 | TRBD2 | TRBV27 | CASSHRANSGTSGRAGEQYF | TGTGCCAGCAGTCACCGCGCGAATTCCGGGACTAGCGGGAGGGCGGGCGAGCAGTACTTC
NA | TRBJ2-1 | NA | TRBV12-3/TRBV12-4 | CASSQTGGPREQFF | TGTGCCAGCAGTCAGACAGGAGGGCCTCGGGAGCAGTTCTTC
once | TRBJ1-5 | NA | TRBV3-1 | CASSHLGQLNQPQHF | TGTGCCAGCAGCCACCTAGGACAGCTCAATCAGCCCCAGCATTTT
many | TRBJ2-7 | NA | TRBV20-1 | CSAHRDPRYEQYF | TGCAGTGCCCACCGGGATCCCCGCTACGAGCAGTACTTC
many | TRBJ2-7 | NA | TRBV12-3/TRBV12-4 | CASSLGRSITYEQYF | TGTGCCAGCAGTTTAGGGCGTTCGATTACCTACGAGCAGTACTTC
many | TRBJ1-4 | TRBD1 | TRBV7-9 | CASSPGTGIQKLFF | TGTGCCAGCAGTCCCGGGACAGGGATACAGAAACTGTTTTTT
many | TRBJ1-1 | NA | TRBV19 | CASRRTENTEAFF | TGTGCCAGTAGACGGACAGAGAACACTGAAGCTTTCTTT
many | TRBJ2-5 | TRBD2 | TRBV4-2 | CASSQDRGLAVLETQYF | TGTGCCAGCAGCCAAGATCGAGGACTAGCGGTTCTAGAGACCCAGTACTTC
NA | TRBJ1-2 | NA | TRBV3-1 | CASSQGLRDRRDYGYTF | TGTGCCAGCAGCCAAGGTCTCCGGGACCGACGAGACTATGGCTACACCTTC
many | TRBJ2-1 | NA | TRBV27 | CASSLLYETETSNEQFF | TGTGCCAGCAGTTTATTGTACGAGACAGAGACCTCCAATGAGCAGTTCTTC
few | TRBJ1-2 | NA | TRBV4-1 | CASSQAGFSSYTF | TGCGCCAGCAGCCAAGCAGGGTTCTCTAGCTACACCTTC
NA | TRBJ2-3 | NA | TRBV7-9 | CASSLDGLSADTQYF | TGTGCCAGCAGCTTGGACGGCCTTAGCGCAGATACGCAGTATTTT
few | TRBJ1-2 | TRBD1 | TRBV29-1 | CSVWTGQDYGYTF | TGCAGCGTATGGACAGGGCAGGACTATGGCTACACCTTC